A selection of T cell receptor beta chains follows, all from one sample in a study of somatic mutations in cytotoxic T cells in rheumatoid arthritis. The method was immunoSEQ multiplex PCR; TCRdb's version includes in-frame clones alone and lacks a portion of them. Of some 16,000 clones listed, less than 90% were seen once; the top ten hold approximately 10%. The sequencing input was CD8+ T cells sorted from blood. These receptors were obtained from an adult with rheumatoid arthritis. CDR3s leave out the opening cysteine and the closing phenylalanine or tryptophan.

j_call v_call cdr3_aa
TRBJ2-7 TRBV15 ATSRRTPTYEQY
TRBJ1-3 TRBV19 ASSTSPRDRLGDTIY
TRBJ2-7 TRBV27 ASSLKRSGFRGEQY
TRBJ1-1 TRBV19 ASSTGTGRRDTEAF
TRBJ1-1 TRBV19 ASSIRRVNTEAF
TRBJ1-3 TRBV2 ASSAGTVSGNTIY
TRBJ2-1 TRBV9 ASSGGTSVHNEQF
TRBJ2-4 TRBV27 ASSPLTPKNIQY
TRBJ2-3 TRBV5-1 ASSFRSGGASTDTQY
TRBJ2-1 TRBV27 ASSRLQLAGGPNEQF
TRBJ1-2 TRBV19 AISRPLNYGYT
TRBJ1-1 TRBV2 ASSAGLGMNTEAF
TRBJ1-2 TRBV6-1 ASSEGGDNYCYT
TRBJ2-1 TRBV4-1 ASSKAGTGYNEQF
TRBJ2-3 TRBV9 ASSEGTSGGSDTQY
TRBJ1-3 TRBV28 ASSFPGNGNTVY
TRBJ1-2 TRBV9 ASSGLGYGYT
TRBJ1-6 TRBV25-1 ASSESVYSPLH
TRBJ2-5 TRBV7-2 ASSLSRGRETQY
TRBJ2-7 TRBV6-1 ASSEVLMRDRGDEQY
TRBJ2-7 TRBV6-5 ASSYSSQGYEQY
TRBJ2-1 TRBV6-5 ASSYSIAGGVNEQF
TRBJ1-2 TRBV5-4 ASSPQAGGANSYT
TRBJ1-2 TRBV6-1 AAGTGNGYT
TRBJ1-4 TRBV5-1 ASGLRAGLSNEKLF
TRBJ1-1 TRBV7-6 ASSLGKGNTEAF
TRBJ1-1 TRBV21-1 ASSPRRGWGTEAF
TRBJ2-7 TRBV5-5 ASSLEQGTYEQY
TRBJ2-4 TRBV6-1 ASGIIAKNIQY
TRBJ2-1 TRBV4-1 ASSQVSDFRQF
TRBJ2-7 TRBV12-1 ASRGGHSVYEQY
TRBJ1-4 TRBV7-9 ASWDRSNEKLF
TRBJ2-7 TRBV5-6 ASSLPGGFYEQY
TRBJ1-1 TRBV19 ASSWGGMNTEAF
TRBJ2-1 TRBV7-7 ASSRQGSSYNEQF
TRBJ2-2 TRBV6-5 ASSLWSRGGELF
TRBJ2-3 TRBV5-1 ASSFGRTSTDTQY
TRBJ1-4 TRBV5-1 ASSLVGGQITEKLF
TRBJ2-5 TRBV19 ASSATGGGLETQY
TRBJ1-1 TRBV9 ASGTQTTEAF
TRBJ2-7 TRBV5-5 ASSLTIAGYTYEQY
TRBJ1-1 TRBV20-1 SGPRTGEAF
TRBJ1-1 TRBV15 ATSRDRGLTTEAF